This entry is about one T cell receptor (beta chain). Its antigen remains unidentified. The DNA is left out, because the CDR3 cannot be placed on it with certainty; the CDR3 is given as TCRdb lists it. 5'RACE with constant-segment primers yielded barcoded, UMI-tagged TCR alpha and TCR beta cDNA libraries. MiXCR, applied by TCRdb to the 5' RACE reads, yields one record per CDR3 protein. Of about 600,000 distinct CDR3 sequences listed, roughly 22% are singletons. This specimen belongs to a study of T-cell memory formation after mild COVID-19. Study in general: Clusters were largely donor specific. Overall study findings and caveats: CD4+ bias marked clones expanding day 15 to 37, unlike balanced contracting clones.

Germline V gene sequence: CDR1 ENHRY, CDR2 SYGVKD. The CDR3 totals 18 residues, both ends included. The sequencing sample was made of PBMCs or a T cell subset sorted from them (not recorded which). The sequence was collected from an adult woman who had mild COVID-19 (a few samples of this study predate the infection). Cell type and time point are not known. The V call is TRBV10-3, the J call TRBJ2-1; no DNA check was done on the table's D call, TRBD1. CDR3 protein: CAISESGRAGTNPDEQFF.